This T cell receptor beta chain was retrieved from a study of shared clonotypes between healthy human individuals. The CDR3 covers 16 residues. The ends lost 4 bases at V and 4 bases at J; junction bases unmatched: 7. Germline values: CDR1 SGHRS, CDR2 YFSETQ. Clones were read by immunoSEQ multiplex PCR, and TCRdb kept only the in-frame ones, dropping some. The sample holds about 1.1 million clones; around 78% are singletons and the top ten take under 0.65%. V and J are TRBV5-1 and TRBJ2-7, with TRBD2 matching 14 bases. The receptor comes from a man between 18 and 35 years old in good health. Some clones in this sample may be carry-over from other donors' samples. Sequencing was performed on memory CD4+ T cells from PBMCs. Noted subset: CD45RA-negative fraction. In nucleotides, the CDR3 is TGCGCCAGCAGCCCGTCGACTAGCGGGAGGGCGTACGAGCAGTACTTC. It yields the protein CASSPSTSGRAYEQYF.